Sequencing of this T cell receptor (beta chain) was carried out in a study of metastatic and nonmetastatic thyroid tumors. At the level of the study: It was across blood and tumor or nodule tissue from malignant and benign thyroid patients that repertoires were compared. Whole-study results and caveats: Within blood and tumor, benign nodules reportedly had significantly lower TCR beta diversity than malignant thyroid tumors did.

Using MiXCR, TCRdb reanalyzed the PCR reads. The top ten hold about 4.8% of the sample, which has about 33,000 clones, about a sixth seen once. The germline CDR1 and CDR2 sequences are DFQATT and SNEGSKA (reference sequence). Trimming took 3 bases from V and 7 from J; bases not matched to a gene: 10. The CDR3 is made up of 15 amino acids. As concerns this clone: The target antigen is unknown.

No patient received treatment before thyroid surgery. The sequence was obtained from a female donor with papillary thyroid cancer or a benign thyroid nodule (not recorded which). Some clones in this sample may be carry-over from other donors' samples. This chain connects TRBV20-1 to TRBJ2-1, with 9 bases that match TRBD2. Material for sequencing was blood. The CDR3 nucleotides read TGCAGTGCTAGGGGGGGAATAGCGGGAGATAATGAGCAGTTCTTC. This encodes CSARGGIAGDNEQFF.